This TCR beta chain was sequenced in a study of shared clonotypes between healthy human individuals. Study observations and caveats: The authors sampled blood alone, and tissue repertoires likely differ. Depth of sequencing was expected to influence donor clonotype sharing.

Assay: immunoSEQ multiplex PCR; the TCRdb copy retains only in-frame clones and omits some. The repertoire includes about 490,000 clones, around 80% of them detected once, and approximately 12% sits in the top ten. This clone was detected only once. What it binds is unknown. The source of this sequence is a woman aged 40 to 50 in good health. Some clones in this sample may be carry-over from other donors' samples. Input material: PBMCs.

CDR3 region: CASRESGGYTEAFF. The CDR3 DNA follows: TGTGCCAGCAGGGAATCAGGGGGTTACACTGAAGCTTTCTTT. V is TRBV7-6 and J is TRBJ1-1, with 7 bases aligning to TRBD1. Trimming at V came to 6 bases and at J to 3 bases, leaving 7 bases not matched to a gene. In germline, CDR1 is SGHVS, CDR2 FNYEAQ. The CDR3 extends over 14 amino acids.